This TCR beta chain was sequenced in a study of OX40 agonist ivuxolimab in advanced cancers. The overall study: Anti-PD-1, anti-PD-L1 or anti-CTLA-4 therapy given earlier was allowed, and around 40% had some.

The CDR3 contains 14 residues. Germline values: CDR1 GTSNPN, CDR2 SVGIG (reference sequence). After removal of 2 bases from V and 4 bases from J, the junction contained 5 bases not matched to a gene. Profiling relied on immunoSEQ multiplex PCR, and the TCRdb table lists in-frame clones only, not all of them. Among fewer than 95,000 clones listed, about 82% were seen once. This clone was observed a single time. Antigen specificity is unknown. Exclusion of a patient followed from autoimmune disease history or systemic immunosuppression. Study-level findings and limits: More expanded clones were seen, on average, in CD8+ T cells than in CD4+. At doses 0.1 to 3.0 mg/kg, CD4+ and CD8+ clones expanded.

V gene TRBV30 combines with J gene TRBJ1-5; TRBD1 matches 7 bases. This sample comprised CD4+ or CD8+ T cells sorted from blood, obtained in a trial of the OX40 agonist ivuxolimab. The sequence derives from an adult with an advanced solid tumor such as melanoma, head and neck, liver or kidney cancer. The CDR3 region has the DNA TGTGCCTGGAGTAGGCAGGGGGGGAATCAGCCCCAGCATTTT. It translates to CAWSRQGGNQPQHF.